These T cell receptor beta chains were read from a single sample in a study of OX40 agonist ivuxolimab in advanced cancers. The assay was immunoSEQ multiplex PCR, and TCRdb's table has in-frame clones only and misses some. Altogether 66,000 or so clones are present, 75% to 90% being singletons, with the ten largest covering approximately 3.8%. Sequenced material: CD4+ or CD8+ T cells sorted from blood, taken in a trial of the OX40 agonist ivuxolimab. The receptors stem from an adult with an advanced solid tumor such as melanoma, head and neck, liver or kidney cancer. The CDR3 runs from the conserved cysteine through the conserved F or W. The order of the fields is clone size, V gene, D gene, J gene, CDR3 protein, CDR3 DNA. A D gene is named only where the DNA matches it firmly. A clone size is listed for some rows: how often the clone was seen (once, few, many), or a class if it is expanded.

clone_size: once
v_call: TRBV15
d_call: TRBD1
j_call: TRBJ2-7
cdr3_aa: CATSRSRQGAYEQYF
cdr3_nt: TGTGCCACCAGCAGATCCCGACAGGGGGCCTACGAGCAGTACTTC

clone_size: .
v_call: TRBV5-8
d_call: TRBD2
j_call: TRBJ2-3
cdr3_aa: CASSLGLASTDTQYF
cdr3_nt: TGTGCCAGCAGCCTGGGACTAGCATCCACAGATACGCAGTATTTT

clone_size: .
v_call: TRBV28
d_call: TRBD2
j_call: TRBJ2-1
cdr3_aa: CASVGGGRGNEQFF
cdr3_nt: TGTGCCAGCGTAGGGGGCGGGAGGGGTAATGAGCAGTTCTTC

clone_size: .
v_call: TRBV4-2
d_call: TRBD1
j_call: TRBJ1-6
cdr3_aa: CASSERQGWNSPLHF
cdr3_nt: TGTGCCAGCAGCGAGAGACAGGGCTGGAATTCACCCCTCCACTTT

clone_size: .
v_call: TRBV7-2
d_call: .
j_call: TRBJ1-3
cdr3_aa: CASSFMERNTIYF
cdr3_nt: TGTGCCAGCAGCTTCATGGAGAGAAACACCATATATTTT

clone_size: .
v_call: TRBV27
d_call: .
j_call: TRBJ1-1
cdr3_aa: CASSGLLNTEAFF
cdr3_nt: TGTGCCAGCTCGGGACTCCTAAACACTGAAGCTTTCTTT

clone_size: .
v_call: TRBV7-9
d_call: .
j_call: TRBJ1-6
cdr3_aa: CASSLEAYNSPLHF
cdr3_nt: TGTGCCAGCAGCTTAGAAGCATATAATTCACCCCTCCACTTT

clone_size: .
v_call: TRBV19
d_call: .
j_call: TRBJ1-3
cdr3_aa: CASGRGEYTIYF
cdr3_nt: TGTGCCAGTGGGAGAGGGGAGTACACCATATATTTT

clone_size: few
v_call: TRBV6-6
d_call: .
j_call: TRBJ1-1
cdr3_aa: CASTQIGGGEAFF
cdr3_nt: TGTGCCAGCACTCAGATCGGTGGGGGTGAAGCTTTCTTT

clone_size: .
v_call: TRBV18
d_call: .
j_call: TRBJ2-7
cdr3_aa: CASSRPTGVEVEQYF
cdr3_nt: TGTGCCAGCTCACGCCCCACGGGGGTGGAGGTCGAGCAGTACTTC

clone_size: .
v_call: TRBV29-1
d_call: .
j_call: TRBJ2-5
cdr3_aa: CSVDWAAQETQYF
cdr3_nt: TGCAGCGTTGACTGGGCAGCACAAGAGACCCAGTACTTC

clone_size: once
v_call: TRBV5-1
d_call: TRBD1
j_call: TRBJ1-2
cdr3_aa: CASSATGQGDGYTF
cdr3_nt: TGCGCCAGCAGCGCTACGGGACAGGGGGATGGCTACACCTTC

clone_size: .
v_call: TRBV29-1
d_call: TRBD1
j_call: TRBJ2-3
cdr3_aa: CSVAGTGVSSTDTQYF
cdr3_nt: TGCAGCGTTGCCGGGACAGGAGTCTCTAGCACAGATACGCAGTATTTT

clone_size: .
v_call: TRBV28
d_call: .
j_call: TRBJ1-3
cdr3_aa: CASSFSLSGNTIYF
cdr3_nt: TGTGCCAGCAGTTTCTCACTCTCTGGAAACACCATATATTTT

clone_size: few
v_call: TRBV5-4
d_call: TRBD2
j_call: TRBJ2-3
cdr3_aa: CASSRGGPTDTQYF
cdr3_nt: TGTGCCAGCAGCCGCGGGGGGCCCACAGATACGCAGTATTTT

clone_size: once
v_call: TRBV7-8
d_call: .
j_call: TRBJ1-1
cdr3_aa: CASSPLLGGQGADEAFF
cdr3_nt: TGTGCCAGCAGCCCACTTCTGGGTGGGCAGGGTGCGGATGAAGCTTTCTTT

clone_size: .
v_call: TRBV6-1
d_call: TRBD1
j_call: TRBJ1-3
cdr3_aa: CASGGTVSGNTIYF
cdr3_nt: TGTGCCAGCGGAGGGACAGTCTCTGGAAACACCATATATTTT

clone_size: once
v_call: TRBV5-6
d_call: .
j_call: TRBJ1-3
cdr3_aa: CASSLYAGVGRNTIYF
cdr3_nt: TGTGCCAGCAGCTTGTACGCAGGGGTGGGAAGAAACACCATATATTTT

clone_size: few
v_call: TRBV18
d_call: .
j_call: TRBJ1-4
cdr3_aa: CASSVGNFNEKLFF
cdr3_nt: TGTGCCAGCTCAGTTGGCAATTTTAATGAAAAACTGTTTTTT

clone_size: .
v_call: TRBV6-5
d_call: .
j_call: TRBJ2-5
cdr3_aa: CASSMSHGGTQYF
cdr3_nt: TGTGCCAGCAGTATGAGTCACGGGGGGACCCAGTACTTC

clone_size: .
v_call: TRBV15
d_call: .
j_call: TRBJ2-7
cdr3_aa: CATSRVFVSDPSYEQYF
cdr3_nt: TGTGCCACCAGCAGAGTCTTTGTCAGCGACCCCTCCTACGAGCAGTACTTC

clone_size: .
v_call: TRBV2
d_call: .
j_call: TRBJ2-7
cdr3_aa: CASRTSYEQYF
cdr3_nt: TGTGCCAGCAGGACCTCCTACGAGCAGTACTTC

clone_size: .
v_call: TRBV28
d_call: .
j_call: TRBJ2-6
cdr3_aa: CASSLYTGANVLTF
cdr3_nt: TGTGCCAGCAGTTTGTATACTGGGGCCAACGTCCTGACTTTC

clone_size: .
v_call: TRBV6-5
d_call: TRBD1
j_call: TRBJ2-7
cdr3_aa: CASSYLAGGTYEQYF
cdr3_nt: TGTGCCAGCAGTTATTTGGCAGGGGGAACCTACGAGCAGTACTTC

clone_size: .
v_call: TRBV19
d_call: .
j_call: TRBJ1-1
cdr3_aa: CASSIDRKNTEAFF
cdr3_nt: TGTGCCAGTAGTATAGACCGGAAGAACACTGAAGCTTTCTTT

clone_size: .
v_call: TRBV28
d_call: .
j_call: TRBJ1-4
cdr3_aa: CGAFGNEKLFF
cdr3_nt: TGCGGAGCTTTCGGTAATGAAAAACTGTTTTTT

clone_size: .
v_call: TRBV2
d_call: .
j_call: TRBJ1-5
cdr3_aa: CASSERDAVSPQHF
cdr3_nt: TGTGCCAGCAGTGAACGGGATGCCGTTTCGCCCCAGCATTTT

clone_size: .
v_call: TRBV18
d_call: TRBD1
j_call: TRBJ1-1
cdr3_aa: CASSPIGTGNTEAFF
cdr3_nt: TGTGCCAGCTCACCGATCGGGACAGGGAACACTGAAGCTTTCTTT

clone_size: .
v_call: TRBV28
d_call: TRBD2
j_call: TRBJ2-5
cdr3_aa: CASRSGGSLETQYF
cdr3_nt: TGTGCCAGCAGGTCGGGAGGGTCGCTAGAGACCCAGTACTTC

clone_size: .
v_call: TRBV7-2
d_call: .
j_call: TRBJ2-2
cdr3_aa: CASSLRNTGELFF
cdr3_nt: TGTGCCAGCAGCTTACGGAACACCGGGGAGCTGTTTTTT

clone_size: .
v_call: TRBV5-1
d_call: .
j_call: TRBJ1-2
cdr3_aa: CASSSAGTANYGYTF
cdr3_nt: TGCGCCAGCAGCTCAGCAGGCACCGCTAACTATGGCTACACCTTC

clone_size: .
v_call: TRBV18
d_call: .
j_call: TRBJ2-3
cdr3_aa: CASSPGPTGTQYF
cdr3_nt: TGTGCCAGCTCACCCGGACCCACGGGCACGCAGTATTTT

clone_size: .
v_call: TRBV14
d_call: .
j_call: TRBJ1-5
cdr3_aa: CASSQVRGEGLHSNQPQHF
cdr3_nt: TGTGCCAGCAGCCAAGTGAGGGGGGAAGGCCTACATAGCAATCAGCCCCAGCATTTT

clone_size: .
v_call: TRBV7-2
d_call: .
j_call: TRBJ1-1
cdr3_aa: CASSFRVNTEAFF
cdr3_nt: TGTGCCAGCAGCTTCAGGGTGAACACTGAAGCTTTCTTT

clone_size: .
v_call: TRBV20-1
d_call: .
j_call: TRBJ2-5
cdr3_aa: CSVRETQYF
cdr3_nt: TGCAGTGTCAGGGAGACCCAGTACTTC

clone_size: .
v_call: TRBV19
d_call: TRBD2
j_call: TRBJ2-1
cdr3_aa: CASSRGGTNNEQFF
cdr3_nt: TGTGCCAGTAGCCGCGGGGGGACGAACAATGAGCAGTTCTTC

clone_size: .
v_call: TRBV7-2
d_call: .
j_call: TRBJ1-3
cdr3_aa: CASSLSSGNTIYF
cdr3_nt: TGTGCCAGCAGCTTAAGCTCTGGAAACACCATATATTTT

clone_size: .
v_call: TRBV6-5
d_call: TRBD1
j_call: TRBJ2-2
cdr3_aa: CASSHRGRDTGELFF
cdr3_nt: TGTGCCAGCAGTCACAGGGGGCGCGATACCGGGGAGCTGTTTTTT

clone_size: .
v_call: TRBV30
d_call: .
j_call: TRBJ1-6
cdr3_aa: CAWSLPGGWSPLHF
cdr3_nt: TGTGCCTGGAGTCTCCCCGGGGGGTGGTCACCCCTCCACTTT

clone_size: .
v_call: TRBV6-1
d_call: .
j_call: TRBJ2-1
cdr3_aa: CASSKPGYTYNEQFF
cdr3_nt: TGTGCCAGCAGTAAACCGGGATACACCTACAATGAGCAGTTCTTC